Included here is one TCR beta chain sequence, with context. This specimen belongs to a study of blood T cell repertoires in COVID-19. As for the study in general: Researchers got acute and convalescent COVID-19 samples from the United States, Italy and Spain. The analysed material was cDNA or gDNA that came from T cells, B-cell-depleted T cells, or PBMCs.

With 4 bases removed from V and 2 bases from J, the gap between germline ends came to 12 bases. Germline CDR1 is PRHDT and CDR2 is FYEKMQ (reference sequence). The CDR3 totals 14 residues. Authors' processing steps: Cell counts per sample came from amplifying reference gene primers. Produced via immunoSEQ multiplex PCR; TCRdb's table is partial and in-frame only. V, J and clone size derive from that table, while D and trimming were established from the DNA sequence. The sample shows 57,000 or so clones, around 85% of them seen only once. The receptor was isolated from an elderly woman with active or convalescent COVID-19. The specimen sequenced was peripheral blood. The chain is built from TRBV13 and TRBJ2-7; no reliable D call. The CDR3 DNA sequence: TGTGCCAGCAGCTCCCGTGGCGGAACCTACGAGCAGTACTTC. Encoded protein: CASSSRGGTYEQYF.